This TCR beta chain was found in a study of cytomegalovirus exposure and HLA in healthy donors. The repertoire was sequenced with immunoSEQ multiplex PCR; TCRdb's copy has only in-frame clones and lacks some. The table includes fewer than 350,000 clones, approximately 87% detected once. Germline CDR1 is SGHNT and CDR2 is YYREEE (reference sequence). V lost 2 bases to trimming and J lost 5 bases; unmatched junction nucleotides: 10. The CDR3 spans 15 residues. What was sequenced was PBMCs. The sequence was collected from a woman between 18 and 29 years old in good health and CMV-seronegative. The J gene is TRBJ2-7, the V gene TRBV5-4; 7 bases fit TRBD1. CDR3 sequence reads: CASSFSLTGVDEQYF. The CDR3 DNA reads as TGTGCCAGCAGCTTTAGCCTTACAGGGGTCGACGAGCAGTACTTC.